Included here is one T cell receptor beta chain sequence, with context. What it binds is not known. J lost 4 bases, V lost 0 bases, and 4 bases had no gene match. The CDR3 spans 15 residues. Germline loops: CDR1 SGDLS, CDR2 YYNGEE. The data were obtained in a study of identical twins. Notes on the study in general: Sequences that were out-of-frame, alpha and twin-shared displayed an excess of low generation probability.

From the 5' RACE reads, TCRdb called clonotypes with MiXCR, one entry per CDR3 protein. Of about 100,000 distinct CDR3 sequences listed, roughly 6% are singletons. This receptor was identified in a woman aged 45-65 years in good health. Sequencing used memory T cells sorted from blood. This chain links TRBV9 with TRBJ2-3, with TRBD1 matching 8 bases. CDR3 nucleotides: TGTGCCAGCAGCGTAGAACAGGGGGAGGCAGATACGCAGTATTTT. Translating gives CASSVEQGEADTQYF.